One T cell receptor beta chain is described in this entry. TCRdb itself ran the RT-PCR reads through MiXCR, one entry per CDR3 protein. The sample has roughly 150,000 distinct CDR3 sequences; nearly 25% are singletons. These data belong to a study of patients and donors after allogeneic stem cell transplantation. Sequencing was done on a sample of blood, either unsorted or a sorted T cell fraction (not recorded which). The receptor was derived from a human donor who was either an allogeneic HSCT recipient or a stem cell or donor lymphocyte infusion donor (not recorded which). It is not recorded whose cells these are; they may come from a transplant donor.

The CDR3: CASLFSGNTEAFF. The CDR3 DNA reads as TGTGCCTCCCTTTTCTCGGGGAACACTGAAGCTTTCTTT. This chain links TRBV13 with TRBJ1-1; D is unclear. The CDR3 runs 13 residues. Germline lookup yields CDR1 PRHDT and CDR2 FYEKMQ (reference sequence). The ends were cut back, 11 bases at V and 1 base at J, with 14 bases in the middle.